The clone carrying this TCR beta chain was observed at least ten times. The V and J ends lost 6 bases and 5 bases respectively, with 12 bases between them. The CDR3 is 13 residues long. Germline CDR1 and CDR2: SGHKS and YYEKEE (reference sequence). These data belong to a study of T-cell reconstitution after alpha-beta-depleted transplantation in children. TCRbeta library construction was performed incorporating unique molecular identifiers. One entry per CDR3 protein results from TCRdb running MiXCR on the PCR reads. The table records around 600,000 distinct CDR3 sequences, approximately 15% of them present only once.

The sequence came from a human donor who donated a stem cell graft to a child with acute myeloid leukemia. The chain couples TRBV5-5 to TRBJ2-4; D is unclear. Source: PBMCs from the stem cell graft donor, taken from the stem cell graft. For the CDR3, the DNA is TGTGCCAGCACCATGGGCCAGGAAAACATTCAGTACTTC. The encoded protein is CASTMGQENIQYF.